This TCR beta chain was recorded in a study of T cells after yellow fever vaccination (dated by TCRdb to the late 2010s). Turning to the overall study: Libraries from fractions with low cell numbers were prepared with the SMART-Seq v4 Ultra Low Input RNA kit. To follow T-cell clones before and after both primary and booster YFV17D yellow fever vaccination, bulk TCR alpha and beta repertoires underwent longitudinal sequencing. The cohort comprised two healthy male donors, one aged 18 to 30 and one aged 30 to 40 years. Bulk PBMC replicates and cell subsets were isolated from blood drawn at multiple timepoints before and after both primary and secondary immunization. Results and caveats for the whole study, not just this receptor: Most clones expanded after primary vaccination were re-detected after the booster (96% of CD4 and 88% of CD8), suggesting broad memory maintenance. Because the study included only two donors, the extent to which the findings can be generalized is limited. FACS-sorted repertoires could contain abundant contaminating clonotypes from the bulk population, so computational filtering was required. A small share of clonotypes was detected in both CD4 and CD8 compartments, with the overlap likely arising from convergent recombination. Compared with the primary T-cell response, the secondary T-cell response was faster but weaker, reaching its peak on day 5 rather than on day 15.

This clonotype has a count of ten or more. This receptor's antigen is unknown. No much larger clone is present one base from it, and per-base qualities are unavailable. TCR cDNA was synthesized by 5'RACE template switching, which introduced a universal primer site and unique molecular identifiers. Priming for cDNA synthesis came from both the TCR alpha and TCR beta constant segments. Library amplification involved two PCR steps, and the second step added sample barcodes and sequencing adapters. Libraries were sequenced on Illumina HiSeq 2500 (2x100 bp) or NovaSeq (2x150 bp). In the authors' own workflow: Demultiplexing of reads and collapsing into UMI consensus sequences were performed with MIGEC, and V(D)J alignment was carried out with MiXCR. Vaccine-responding clonotypes were defined with edgeR using replicate PBMC samples, requiring FDR below 0.01 and a log2 fold change above 5 up to day 15. CD4 or CD8 identity was assigned to each bulk clonotype according to whether the clonotype was present at higher abundance in the sequenced CD4 repertoire or the sequenced CD8 repertoire. TCRdb trimmed the raw reads at Q25, called clones with MiXCR and kept productive beta chains. Rows with a matching CDR3 protein are joined into one entry that keeps the most common DNA and genes. These V and J calls derive from TCRdb rather than the authors' analysis. In all, the sample holds some 500,000 distinct CDR3 sequences, and approximately 12% of those were seen once. Of the sample, around 15% is held by the ten largest clones.

The CDR3 starts with the cysteine, ends with the phenylalanine, and has 12 residues. Just the 36-base CDR3 DNA is kept, in frame starting at base 1. The junction shows trimming of 5 bases on V and 3 bases on J, plus 5 bases between the germline ends. Per the germline V gene (reference sequence), LGHDT is the CDR1 and YNNKEL is the CDR2. The meaning of the sample's treatment or condition label: live attenuated yellow fever vaccine strain. At each blood-draw timepoint, two biological replicates of bulk PBMCs were collected. A standard Ficoll-Paque protocol was used to isolate PBMCs from peripheral blood. TriZol was used to extract RNA from bulk PBMCs, CD4 and CD8 fractions, and dextramer-positive and dextramer-negative fractions.

Specimen: PBMCs, collected on the day of the yellow fever booster vaccination. The TCR comes from a man aged 25-40 years who received the YFV17D yellow fever vaccine. In this chain, TRBV3-1 is recombined with TRBJ2-4; the D gene assignment is ambiguous. The CDR3 sequence is CASSAVKNIQYF. The DNA sequence is given as TGTGCCAGCAGCGCAGTCAAAAACATTCAGTACTTC.